The table lists the clone carrying this T cell receptor beta chain with a few counts. Constant-segment primers were used for 5'RACE, and the resulting TCR alpha and TCR beta cDNA libraries carried sample barcodes and UMIs. MiXCR was run by TCRdb on the 5' RACE reads, yielding one entry per CDR3 protein. Found here are roughly 500,000 distinct CDR3 sequences, roughly 20% of them singletons; the top ten hold about an eighth. This sample is drawn from a study of T-cell memory formation after mild COVID-19. At the level of the study: Largely, TCR clusters stayed within a single donor.

V dropped 1 base and J dropped 6 bases, with 18 bases sitting between them. This CDR3 has 15 residues. Looked up from germline, CDR1 is SQVTM and CDR2 is ANQGSEA. This TCR came from an adult woman who had mild COVID-19 (a few samples of this study predate the infection). Cell type and time point are not known. The material sequenced was PBMCs or a T cell subset sorted from them (not recorded which). V is TRBV29-1 and J is TRBJ1-2, with D tentatively TRBD1 (6 bases). This CDR3 is CSVEAGNRASHGYTF. The CDR3 DNA reads as TGCAGCGTTGAAGCGGGAAACAGGGCATCACATGGCTACACCTTC.